The 23 T cell receptor beta chains below come from one sample, sequenced in a study of cytomegalovirus exposure and HLA in healthy donors. Amplification used 60 Vbeta primers and 13 Jbeta primers. Sequenced by immunoSEQ multiplex PCR; TCRdb stores in-frame clones only, minus some. This table holds approximately 140,000 clones, about four fifths found once. The sequenced sample consisted of PBMCs. These receptors all come from a human donor in good health.

This clone has only one observation. The gene calls are TRBV7-9 and TRBJ2-2; maybe TRBD1 (6 bases). CDR3 length: 15 amino acids. V was pared by 1 base and J by 9 bases, with 15 bases between. CDR1 is SEHNR, CDR2 FQNEAQ, per germline (reference sequence). In DNA form, the CDR3 reads TGTGCCAGCAGCTTAGGGCCAGGGGCACCCCGGGAGCTGTTTTTT. Its protein product is CASSLGPGAPRELFF.

The rearrangement links TRBV19 to TRBJ1-2; TRBD1 is a possible D gene (6 bases). This CDR3 is 13 amino acids long. The V gene's germline CDR1 is LNHDA and CDR2 SQIVND (reference sequence). V was shortened by 4 bases and J by 8 bases, with 14 bases between the two germline ends. DNA of the CDR3: TGTGCCAGTAGTACCGCAGGGGCCCGGGGCTACACCTTC. It yields the protein CASSTAGARGYTF.

The gene calls are TRBV6-5 and TRBJ2-1, with 10 bases fitting TRBD2. Trimming removed 7 bases from V and 10 bases from J; junction bases left unmatched: 10. Germline CDR1 and CDR2: MNHEY and SVGAGI. The CDR3 spans 14 residues. DNA of the CDR3: TGTGCCAGCAATCCGGGACTAGCGAGGAACGAGCAGTTCTTC. Protein: CASNPGLARNEQFF.

The V gene is TRBV10-2, the J gene TRBJ1-2; no firm D call. V lost 2 bases, J lost 0 bases, and 7 bases lay in between. The germline gives CDR1 WSHSY, CDR2 SAAADI. This CDR3 is built from 14 residues. CDR3 amino acids: CASSEGETNYGYTF. DNA for the CDR3: TGCGCCAGCAGTGAGGGGGAGACTAACTATGGCTACACCTTC.

V usage is TRBV25-1 and J usage is TRBJ1-2; 9 bases line up with TRBD1. CDR1 MGHDK and CDR2 SYGVNS come from the germline V gene. The CDR3 has 14 amino acids. With V trimmed by 6 bases and J by 2 bases, 4 bases remained unmatched. Here the CDR3 DNA reads TGTGCCAGCAGGGGGACAGGGATGAACTATGGCTACACCTTC. Its translation: CASRGTGMNYGYTF.

This rearrangement joins TRBV2 to TRBJ1-1; D is undetermined. This CDR3 region has 15 residues. V was trimmed by 1 base and J by 7 bases, leaving 16 bases between them. Germline V gene sequence: CDR1 SNHLY, CDR2 FYNNEI. CDR3 amino acids: CASSEDHGGLGEAFF. Here the CDR3 DNA reads TGTGCCAGCAGTGAAGATCACGGAGGGTTAGGTGAAGCTTTCTTT.

The CDR3 loop is CASSEDRGPKKNEQFF. The CDR3 nucleotides are TGCGCCAGCAGTGAGGACAGGGGGCCCAAAAAAAATGAGCAGTTCTTC. The chain carries TRBV10-1 and TRBJ2-1; TRBD1 matches at 10 bases. The trim removed 2 bases at V and 7 bases at J, leaving 8 bases unmatched. This CDR3 region has 16 residues. The germline gives CDR1 WNHNN, CDR2 SYGVQD (reference sequence).

In the case of this clone: The same CDR3 is also encoded by other DNA sequences in this sample. This chain joins TRBV5-1 and TRBJ1-1; D uncertain. The germline V gene encodes CDR1 SGHRS and CDR2 YFSETQ. Trimming shortened V by 2 bases and J by 1 base, and 6 bases separated the two germline ends. This CDR3 region has 13 residues. CDR3 DNA sequence: TGCGCCAGCAGCTTTACAGCGAACACTGAAGCTTTCTTT. This encodes CASSFTANTEAFF.

The table lists this clone with a few counts. The chain employs TRBV30 and TRBJ2-7, with D perhaps matching TRBD2 (6 bases). Trimming cost V 0 bases and J 5 bases, with 11 bases left between them. Germline CDR1 and CDR2: GTSNPN and SVGIG (reference sequence). The CDR3 is made up of 13 amino acids. CDR3 in DNA: TGTGCCTGGAGTGTACCCCGGAGGGACGAGCAGTACTTC. Protein: CAWSVPRRDEQYF.

The rearrangement links TRBV7-2 to TRBJ1-4; D might be TRBD1 (6 bases). CDR3 length equals 15 residues. Germline CDR1 reads SGHTA; CDR2 reads FQGNSA. V lost 3 bases, J lost 10 bases, and 18 bases lay in between. CDR3 DNA: TGTGCCAGCAGCTTGTCCGGACAGCGAGAGGGAAAACTGTTTTTT. Amino acids: CASSLSGQREGKLFF.

The chain joins TRBV5-8 to TRBJ2-7, with 12 nucleotides matching TRBD2. CDR1 is SGHTS and CDR2 is YDEGEE in the germline V gene. The CDR3 runs to 18 residues. Unmatched junction bases numbered 8, after V lost 1 base and J lost 0 bases. CDR3 in amino acids: CASSLMTSGGHSSYEQYF. CDR3 sequence (DNA): TGTGCCAGCAGCTTGATGACTAGCGGGGGCCACAGCTCCTACGAGCAGTACTTC. Together with reference TRBV5-8 and TRBJ2-7, the CDR3 gives the full variable domain: EAGVTQSPTHLIKTRGQQATLRCSPISGHTSVYWYQQALGLGLQFLLWYDEGEERNRGNFPPRFSGRQFPNYSSELNVNALELEDSALYLCASSLMTSGGHSSYEQYFGPGTRLTVT.

This chain uses TRBV28 with TRBJ2-7, with D perhaps matching TRBD1 (6 bases). V was trimmed by 2 bases and J by 8 bases, leaving 25 bases between them. The CDR3 covers 17 residues. Per germline, CDR1 MDHEN and CDR2 SYDVKM. This CDR3 is CASSLDSLAGTRFKQYF. The CDR3 DNA reads as TGTGCCAGCAGTTTAGACTCCCTAGCTGGGACACGATTTAAGCAGTACTTC.

The chain employs TRBV5-4 and TRBJ2-3, with D maybe TRBD2 (6 bases). The length of the CDR3 is 14 residues. The V and J ends lost 2 bases and 1 base respectively, with 8 bases between them. Germline V lookup: CDR1 SGHNT, CDR2 YYREEE (reference sequence). The CDR3 protein is CASSLGGGTDTQYF. The DNA for the CDR3 is TGTGCCAGCAGCTTAGGCGGGGGCACAGATACGCAGTATTTT.

The chain joins TRBV6-6 to TRBJ2-7; 7 nucleotides agree with TRBD1. The CDR3 covers 14 residues. The junction had 5 bases not matched to a gene; V was cut back by 3 bases and J by 3 bases. Per the germline V gene, CDR1 is MNHNY and CDR2 is SVGAGI (reference sequence). The DNA of the CDR3 is TGTGCCAGCAGTTATTGGGGACAGAGCTACGAGCAGTACTTC. This codes for CASSYWGQSYEQYF.

The chain has TRBV5-5 and TRBJ2-7, with 7 bases lining up with TRBD1. CDR3 length equals 16 residues. The ends lost 1 base at V and 3 bases at J; junction bases unmatched: 10. Germline lookup yields CDR1 SGHKS and CDR2 YYEKEE (reference sequence). CDR3 residues: CASSLYDRAAVYEQYF. CDR3 sequence (DNA): TGTGCCAGCAGCTTGTACGACAGGGCTGCGGTCTACGAGCAGTACTTC.

The chain joins TRBV5-8 to TRBJ2-2, with TRBD1 matching over 7 bases. CDR3 length equals 14 residues. Germline CDR1 reads SGHTS; CDR2 reads YDEGEE. Trimming at V came to 3 bases and at J to 5 bases, leaving 4 bases not matched to a gene. The CDR3 DNA sequence: TGTGCCAGCAGCTCGGGACAGCGAACCGGGGAGCTGTTTTTT. Translated, it gives CASSSGQRTGELFF.

On this clone: An end of the junction differs from the germline gene, which may be a read error. V gene TRBV28 combines with J gene TRBJ1-2, with D unresolved. This CDR3 region has 16 residues. From germline, CDR1 is MDHEN and CDR2 SYDVKM. The CDR3 region has the DNA TGTGCCAGCAGCGCCAATGGGCCCGGGCGAGACTATGGCTACCCCTTC. The encoded protein is CASSANGPGRDYGYPF.

This chain links TRBV29-1 with TRBJ2-7; 7 bases are shared with TRBD2. The CDR3 has 13 amino acids. Losses at the gene ends were 4 bases for V and 2 bases for J; bases not matched to a gene: 5. Germline loops: CDR1 SQVTM, CDR2 ANQGSEA. The DNA for the CDR3 is TGCAGCGTTGGGGCTAGCGGCCCCTACGAGCAGTACTTC. Translation: CSVGASGPYEQYF.

The chain employs TRBV19 and TRBJ1-2; possibly TRBD1 for D (5 bases). Germline-derived CDR1 and CDR2 are LNHDA and SQIVND (reference sequence). The CDR3 length is 13 residues. Trimming removed 6 bases from V and 4 bases from J, with 12 bases in between. The CDR3 region has the DNA TGTGCCAGTAGCCAAGGACAAGTCTATGGCTACACCTTC. It codes for CASSQGQVYGYTF.

The chain carries TRBV7-9 and TRBJ2-2; D is ambiguous. The CDR3 has 15 residues. Germline V gene sequence: CDR1 SEHNR, CDR2 FQNEAQ (reference sequence). V was cut by 1 base and J by 0 bases, with 6 bases left in between. The CDR3 bases are TGTGCCAGCAGCTTAGACACCTCGAACACCGGGGAGCTGTTTTTT. This translates into CASSLDTSNTGELFF.

The V call is TRBV19, the J call TRBJ2-1; 8 bases line up with TRBD2. Per germline, CDR1 LNHDA and CDR2 SQIVND (reference sequence). The V and J ends lost 2 bases and 5 bases, in that order; junction bases with no gene match: 14. The CDR3 runs to 18 residues. DNA for the CDR3: TGTGCCAGTAGTATATGGCTAGCGGGTGGGGAGAAGGACAATGAGCAGTTCTTC. Protein sequence: CASSIWLAGGEKDNEQFF.

This chain joins TRBV2 and TRBJ2-7; TRBD2 matches 9 bases. The CDR3 contains 18 residues. Germline V CDR1 and CDR2: SNHLY, FYNNEI. The V segment lost 4 bases and the J segment 2 bases; nucleotides outside the gene matches: 15. The CDR3 reads CASSVLGSGRNPTYEQYF. The CDR3, as DNA: TGTGCCAGCAGTGTCCTCGGTAGCGGGAGAAACCCCACCTACGAGCAGTACTTC. The whole variable domain, remainder taken from reference TRBV2 and TRBJ2-7, is EPEVTQTPSHQVTQMGQEVILRCVPISNHLYFYWYRQILGQKVEFLVSFYNNEISEKSEIFDDQFSVERPDGSNFTLKIRSTKLEDSAMYFCASSVLGSGRNPTYEQYFGPGTRLTVT.

The rearrangement uses TRBV6-1 and TRBJ2-7; 7 bases align to TRBD1. Per the germline V gene, CDR1 is MNHNS and CDR2 is SASEGT. This CDR3 region has 14 residues. The V segment lost 3 bases and the J segment 4 bases; nucleotides outside the gene matches: 6. The CDR3, as DNA: TGTGCCAGCAGTGAGGCCAGGGGGTGGTACGAGCAGTACTTC. This translates into CASSEARGWYEQYF.